This is a list of T cell receptor beta chains from one sample in a study of cytomegalovirus exposure and HLA in healthy donors. Using immunoSEQ multiplex PCR, the repertoire was profiled, and TCRdb retains in-frame clones only, with some absent. Of approximately 150,000 clones listed, about 74% are singletons. Sequencing used PBMCs. These receptors were collected from a male donor in good health and CMV-seronegative. The CDR3 runs from the conserved cysteine through the conserved F or W. A D gene is named only where the DNA matches it firmly. Clone size is shown for a subset of rows, as once, few, many or a class of expanded clone.

>-|TRBD1|TRBV4-1|TRBJ1-4
TGCGCCAGCAGCCAAGTCCGACAGGGGGCAACTAATGAAAAACTGTTTTTT
CASSQVRQGATNEKLFF
>-|TRBD2|TRBV7-7|TRBJ2-5
TGTGCCAGCAGCCCCCATGGAGTGGGAGGGGATGAGACCCAGTACTTC
CASSPHGVGGDETQYF
>once|TRBD2|TRBV2|TRBJ2-3
TGTGCCAGCAGTGAAAGGCTCGGGGGGACAGATACGCAGTATTTT
CASSERLGGTDTQYF
>-|-|TRBV27|TRBJ1-2
TGTGCCAGCAGTACCCTCGGGGGGAACTATGGCTACACCTTC
CASSTLGGNYGYTF
>-|TRBD1|TRBV7-9|TRBJ2-7
TGTGCCAGCAGCTTAAAGGGACAGGGTTCCGAGCAGTACTTC
CASSLKGQGSEQYF
>-|TRBD1|TRBV18|TRBJ2-7
TGTGCCAGCTCACCAAGACAGGGGCCCTCCTACGAGCAGTACTTC
CASSPRQGPSYEQYF
>once|TRBD1|TRBV4-3|TRBJ2-6
TGCGCCAGCAGCCAAGAGGGGGCTACAGGGGTTGGGGCCAACGTCCTGACTTTC
CASSQEGATGVGANVLTF
>once|TRBD1|TRBV5-1|TRBJ2-2
TGCGCCAGCAGCTTCACAGGGGTATGGAACACCGGGGAGCTGTTTTTT
CASSFTGVWNTGELFF
>once|TRBD1|TRBV7-9|TRBJ2-1
TGTGCCAGCAGCCCAAGGGACAGGTTCAACAATGAGCAGTTCTTC
CASSPRDRFNNEQFF
>-|TRBD2|TRBV7-3|TRBJ2-3
TGTGCCAGCAGCTTAACGGGGGGGATCACAGATACGCAGTATTTT
CASSLTGGITDTQYF
>-|-|TRBV9|TRBJ2-1
TGTGCCAGCAGCGTAGACCGCCACGGAGGGGACAATGAGCAGTTCTTC
CASSVDRHGGDNEQFF
>-|-|TRBV6-5|TRBJ1-6
TGTGCCAGCAGTTACGGTAGCGGCTTCAATTCACCCCTCCACTTT
CASSYGSGFNSPLHF
>once|TRBD1|TRBV5-6|TRBJ2-6
TGTGCCAGCAGCTTGGCGACAGGGTCTACCTCTGGGGCCAACGTCCTGACTTTC
CASSLATGSTSGANVLTF
>-|TRBD1|TRBV5-8|TRBJ1-2
TGTGCCAGCAGCCCCGACCCCGCCGGGACAGGGCCTTTCTATGGCTACACCTTC
CASSPDPAGTGPFYGYTF
>-|-|TRBV7-9|TRBJ1-5
TGTGCCAGCAGCGCCGACAGGAGCAATCAGCCCCAGCATTTT
CASSADRSNQPQHF
>-|-|TRBV9|TRBJ2-5
TGTGCCAGCAGCCCTGAGCGGTGGGGAGAGACCCAGTACTTC
CASSPERWGETQYF
>few|-|TRBV2|TRBJ1-1
TGTGCCAGCACCAGAATAATGAACACTGAAGCTTTCTTT
CASTRIMNTEAFF
>-|-|TRBV6-5|TRBJ2-5
TGTGCCAGCAGGCAGGGTCAAGAGACCCAGTACTTC
CASRQGQETQYF
>few|-|TRBV11-3|TRBJ2-1
TGTGCCAGCAGCCCCGGAGGGGATTACAATGAGCAGTTCTTC
CASSPGGDYNEQFF
>-|TRBD2|TRBV6-5|TRBJ2-1
TGTGCCAGCAGATCCACTAGCGGGGGCTACAATGAGCAGTTCTTC
CASRSTSGGYNEQFF
>-|TRBD1|TRBV2|TRBJ2-4
TGTGCCAGCACCTCGGACAGGGTAGTCAAAAACATTCAGTACTTC
CASTSDRVVKNIQYF
>once|TRBD1|TRBV28|TRBJ1-1
TGTGCCAGCAGCCCCTCTGGACAGGGGATGGGAACCCCCTTCCCGGTCGCTTTCTTT
CASSPSGQGMGTPFPVAFF
>-|TRBD2|TRBV19|TRBJ2-7
TGTGCCAGTAGTCTCCGGACTAGGAACCACGAGCAGTACTTC
CASSLRTRNHEQYF
>-|-|TRBV6-5|TRBJ2-2
TGTGCCAGCAGTTACTCCGGAACGGGCGGGGAGCTGTTTTTT
CASSYSGTGGELFF
>-|TRBD1|TRBV27|TRBJ1-2
TGTGCCAGCAGTCAGACAGGGTACTATGGCTACACCTTC
CASSQTGYYGYTF
>-|-|TRBV6-6|TRBJ2-2
TGTGCCAGCAGTTACTCTGAGGGCACCGGGGAGCTGTTTTTT
CASSYSEGTGELFF
>-|-|TRBV7-2|TRBJ2-1
TGTGCCAGCAGCTTAGGACTTTACAATGAGCAGTTCTTC
CASSLGLYNEQFF
>once|TRBD2|TRBV27|TRBJ2-7
TGTGCCAGCAGACTCGGACTAGCGGGAGGGCCTAGAACCTACGAGCAGTACTTC
CASRLGLAGGPRTYEQYF
>-|-|TRBV2|TRBJ2-3
TGTGCCAGCAGTGAAGCGCTAGAACTGGCGGATACGCAGTATTTT
CASSEALELADTQYF
>-|-|TRBV7-8|TRBJ2-5
TGTGCCAGCAGCCGTGCTAGGGGGGGGTGGACCCAGTACTTC
CASSRARGGWTQYF
>once|TRBD1|TRBV19|TRBJ1-5
TGTGCCAGTAGTATAAGAGGGACAGCTAGCAATCAGCCCCAGCATTTT
CASSIRGTASNQPQHF
>-|-|TRBV5-1|TRBJ2-1
TGCGCCAGCAGCGCGAATAGCCACAATGAGCAGTTCTTC
CASSANSHNEQFF
>-|-|TRBV4-3|TRBJ2-2
TGCGTCAGCAGCCAAGTCTCTTACTTGAACACCGGGGAGCTGTTTTTT
CVSSQVSYLNTGELFF
>-|TRBD1|TRBV5-4|TRBJ2-4
TGTGCCAGCAGCTTGGGGCAGGGGGCAGGAAACATTCAGTACTTC
CASSLGQGAGNIQYF
>-|TRBD1|TRBV30|TRBJ1-6
TGTGCCTGGAGTGTGTGGAGACAGGGAAATTCACCCCTCCACTTT
CAWSVWRQGNSPLHF
>-|-|TRBV9|TRBJ1-1
TGTGCCAGCAGCGTAGACGAGGGTGGTACTGAAGCTTTCTTT
CASSVDEGGTEAFF
>-|TRBD1|TRBV18|TRBJ1-5
TGTGCCAGCGCGACAGGGGGCAGGGTTCAGCCCCAGCATTTT
CASATGGRVQPQHF
>-|TRBD1|TRBV13|TRBJ2-7
TGTGCCAGCAGCTTGAGGACAGGGGAGCAGTACTTC
CASSLRTGEQYF
>-|-|TRBV28|TRBJ1-6
TGTGCCACCAGGACAGTGGATATGCCCCTCCACTTT
CATRTVDMPLHF
>once|-|TRBV4-3|TRBJ1-4
TGCGCCAGCAGCCTGTCCTCTCTCGGGACCGGGAGTGAAAAACTGTTTTTT
CASSLSSLGTGSEKLFF
>-|TRBD2|TRBV27|TRBJ2-1
TGTGCCAGCAGTTTATCGCTAGCGGGAGATCACGATGAGCAGTTCTTC
CASSLSLAGDHDEQFF
>-|TRBD1|TRBV25-1|TRBJ1-4
TGTGCCAGCAGTCCTCGGGACAGGTATTCTAATGAAAAACTGTTTTTT
CASSPRDRYSNEKLFF
>few|TRBD1|TRBV28|TRBJ2-3
TGTGCCAGCAGTTTGGACAGGATAGGTGCAGATACGCAGTATTTT
CASSLDRIGADTQYF
>-|-|TRBV15|TRBJ1-3
TGTGCTACCAGCAGGTCTAACTTTGGGGAGGCTGGAAACACCATATATTTT
CATSRSNFGEAGNTIYF
>-|-|TRBV2|TRBJ1-2
TGTGCCAGCAGTGAAGCAAACAGGATTATCTATGGCTACACCTTC
CASSEANRIIYGYTF
>once|-|TRBV19|TRBJ1-1
TGTGCCAGTATCCGCGAGGACACTGAAGCTTTCTTT
CASIREDTEAFF
>few|-|TRBV27|TRBJ2-7
TGTGCCAGCACCCCCGAGGGATCCTACGAGCAGTACTTC
CASTPEGSYEQYF
>-|-|TRBV14|TRBJ2-2
TGTGCCAGCAGCCGCGGTCTCCGGGACACCGGGGAGCTGTTTTTT
CASSRGLRDTGELFF
>once|-|TRBV19|TRBJ1-6
TGTGCCAGTAGTATTACCGGGATCGATTCACCCCTCCACTTT
CASSITGIDSPLHF
>-|-|TRBV29-1|TRBJ2-7
TGCAGCGTTGATCTGCAAAGCTCTAAAGGGAGCTACGAGCAGTACTTC
CSVDLQSSKGSYEQYF
>-|TRBD2|TRBV28|TRBJ2-4
TGTGCCAGCAGTCTAGCGGGGGCGAACATTCAGTACTTC
CASSLAGANIQYF
>-|-|TRBV7-9|TRBJ1-3
TGTGCCAGCAGCCCCGGCGGGGACACCATATATTTT
CASSPGGDTIYF
>few|-|TRBV4-3|TRBJ2-5
TGCGCCAGCAGCCTTATACAGGGCGGAGAGACCCAGTACTTC
CASSLIQGGETQYF
>-|-|TRBV5-1|TRBJ1-1
TGCGCCAGCAGCTCGGGGTATATCACTGAAGCTTTCTTT
CASSSGYITEAFF
>once|-|TRBV28|TRBJ1-2
TGTGCCAGCAGTAGCAATCTTCCATATGGCTACACCTTC
CASSSNLPYGYTF
>-|TRBD1|TRBV4-1|TRBJ2-6
TGCGCCAGCAGCGGACAGGGGTCGAAGGGGGCCAACGTCCTGACTTTC
CASSGQGSKGANVLTF